The rows below give T cell receptor beta chains drawn from one sample of a study of OX40 agonist ivuxolimab in advanced cancers. Assay used: immunoSEQ multiplex PCR; TCRdb lists only in-frame clones, some missing. The table records about 88,000 clones, more than 70% of them present only once. The specimen was CD4+ or CD8+ T cells sorted from blood, collected in a trial of the OX40 agonist ivuxolimab. The receptors were sampled from an adult with an advanced solid tumor such as melanoma, head and neck, liver or kidney cancer. CDR3s include the opening cysteine and the closing phenylalanine or tryptophan. A D gene is named only where the DNA matches it firmly. A clone size is listed for some rows: how often the clone was seen (once, few, many), or a class if it is expanded.

J gene: TRBJ2-2
clone size: few
D gene: -
V gene: TRBV28
CDR3 protein: CASSLETELFF
CDR3 DNA: TGTGCCAGCAGTTTGGAGACCGAGCTGTTTTTT

J gene: TRBJ2-4
clone size: -
D gene: TRBD2
V gene: TRBV18
CDR3 protein: CASSPRTSGGTLAKNIQYF
CDR3 DNA: TGTGCCAGCTCACCGCGGACTAGCGGGGGAACCCTAGCCAAAAACATTCAGTACTTC

J gene: TRBJ2-5
clone size: -
D gene: -
V gene: TRBV27
CDR3 protein: CASSSRYQETQYF
CDR3 DNA: TGTGCCAGCAGTTCAAGATACCAAGAGACCCAGTACTTC

J gene: TRBJ2-3
clone size: -
D gene: -
V gene: TRBV5-1
CDR3 protein: CASRGAGDGTDTQYF
CDR3 DNA: TGCGCCAGCAGAGGAGCAGGGGACGGCACAGATACGCAGTATTTT

J gene: TRBJ2-3
clone size: -
D gene: TRBD2
V gene: TRBV12-5
CDR3 protein: CASGAAGGVRQYF
CDR3 DNA: TGTGCTAGTGGTGCCGCGGGAGGAGTTAGGCAGTATTTT

J gene: TRBJ2-5
clone size: -
D gene: -
V gene: TRBV7-9
CDR3 protein: CASSLVSGETQYF
CDR3 DNA: TGTGCCAGCAGCTTAGTGTCTGGGGAGACCCAGTACTTC

J gene: TRBJ2-1
clone size: -
D gene: TRBD2
V gene: TRBV10-1
CDR3 protein: CASSELASGGSYNEQFF
CDR3 DNA: TGCGCCAGCAGTGAGTTGGCTAGCGGGGGCTCCTACAATGAGCAGTTCTTC

J gene: TRBJ1-1
clone size: -
D gene: -
V gene: TRBV2
CDR3 protein: CASTGWRGANTEAFF
CDR3 DNA: TGTGCCAGCACGGGGTGGAGGGGCGCCAACACTGAAGCTTTCTTT

J gene: TRBJ1-2
clone size: -
D gene: -
V gene: TRBV6-5
CDR3 protein: CASSRHPNYGYTF
CDR3 DNA: TGTGCCAGCAGCCGACATCCGAACTATGGCTACACCTTC

J gene: TRBJ2-2
clone size: -
D gene: -
V gene: TRBV6-5
CDR3 protein: CASSYRRGTTGELFF
CDR3 DNA: TGTGCCAGCAGTTACCGGCGCGGGACCACCGGGGAGCTGTTTTTT

J gene: TRBJ1-3
clone size: -
D gene: -
V gene: TRBV18
CDR3 protein: CASSPQGPPGNTIYF
CDR3 DNA: TGTGCCAGCTCACCCCAGGGCCCCCCTGGAAACACCATATATTTT

J gene: TRBJ1-2
clone size: -
D gene: -
V gene: TRBV5-1
CDR3 protein: CASSLERGRDGYTF
CDR3 DNA: TGCGCCAGCAGCTTGGAAAGGGGGAGGGATGGCTACACCTTC

J gene: TRBJ2-2
clone size: few
D gene: -
V gene: TRBV2
CDR3 protein: CASHPRGSNTGELFF
CDR3 DNA: TGTGCCAGCCACCCTCGGGGTAGCAACACCGGGGAGCTGTTTTTT

J gene: TRBJ1-4
clone size: -
D gene: TRBD1
V gene: TRBV2
CDR3 protein: CASSDQGEGSNEKLFF
CDR3 DNA: TGTGCCAGCAGTGATCAGGGGGAGGGGTCTAATGAAAAACTGTTTTTT

J gene: TRBJ2-1
clone size: -
D gene: -
V gene: TRBV7-2
CDR3 protein: CASIIGRNNEQFF
CDR3 DNA: TGTGCCAGCATCATTGGACGGAATAATGAGCAGTTCTTC

J gene: TRBJ2-1
clone size: once
D gene: TRBD1
V gene: TRBV7-3
CDR3 protein: CASSLLGQGVRNEQFF
CDR3 DNA: TGTGCCAGCAGCTTACTGGGACAGGGGGTGAGGAATGAGCAGTTCTTC

J gene: TRBJ2-1
clone size: -
D gene: TRBD2
V gene: TRBV28
CDR3 protein: CASSSNSGGYNEQFF
CDR3 DNA: TGTGCCAGCAGTTCGAATAGCGGGGGTTACAATGAGCAGTTCTTC

J gene: TRBJ2-3
clone size: -
D gene: -
V gene: TRBV7-9
CDR3 protein: CASSLKDNTDTQYF
CDR3 DNA: TGTGCCAGCAGTTTGAAAGACAACACAGATACGCAGTATTTT

J gene: TRBJ1-2
clone size: -
D gene: -
V gene: TRBV7-3
CDR3 protein: CASTLTASSKGYTF
CDR3 DNA: TGTGCCAGCACCCTGACCGCTTCTTCCAAGGGCTACACCTTC

J gene: TRBJ1-1
clone size: -
D gene: -
V gene: TRBV5-4
CDR3 protein: CASSSLRNTEAFF
CDR3 DNA: TGTGCCAGCAGCTCGTTGAGGAACACTGAAGCTTTCTTT

J gene: TRBJ2-1
clone size: -
D gene: -
V gene: TRBV7-9
CDR3 protein: CASSLNEQGTQFF
CDR3 DNA: TGTGCCAGCAGCCTTAACGAACAGGGCACGCAGTTCTTC

J gene: TRBJ2-7
clone size: once
D gene: -
V gene: TRBV30
CDR3 protein: CAWSVNGDYEQYF
CDR3 DNA: TGTGCCTGGAGTGTTAATGGGGACTACGAGCAGTACTTC

J gene: TRBJ1-5
clone size: -
D gene: -
V gene: TRBV19
CDR3 protein: CASSRTARNQPQHF
CDR3 DNA: TGTGCCAGTAGTAGGACGGCCCGGAATCAGCCCCAGCATTTT

J gene: TRBJ1-5
clone size: -
D gene: -
V gene: TRBV4-1
CDR3 protein: CASSQVRDNQPQHF
CDR3 DNA: TGCGCCAGCAGCCAAGTTCGGGACAATCAGCCCCAGCATTTT

J gene: TRBJ2-1
clone size: -
D gene: -
V gene: TRBV20-1
CDR3 protein: CSASRPDEQFF
CDR3 DNA: TGCAGTGCTAGTCGTCCAGATGAGCAGTTCTTC

J gene: TRBJ2-4
clone size: -
D gene: -
V gene: TRBV13
CDR3 protein: CASSLGPGDGIQYF
CDR3 DNA: TGTGCCAGCAGCTTAGGCCCCGGGGATGGCATTCAGTACTTC

J gene: TRBJ2-3
clone size: few
D gene: -
V gene: TRBV2
CDR3 protein: CASSVDRSSDTQYF
CDR3 DNA: TGTGCCAGCAGTGTTGACAGGAGTTCAGATACGCAGTATTTT

J gene: TRBJ1-2
clone size: -
D gene: -
V gene: TRBV5-1
CDR3 protein: CASSSGESYGYTF
CDR3 DNA: TGCGCCAGCAGTTCCGGGGAATCCTATGGCTACACCTTC

J gene: TRBJ1-1
clone size: -
D gene: -
V gene: TRBV7-2
CDR3 protein: CASSLQIMNTEAFF
CDR3 DNA: TGTGCCAGCAGCTTGCAGATCATGAACACTGAAGCTTTCTTT

J gene: TRBJ1-5
clone size: -
D gene: -
V gene: TRBV2
CDR3 protein: CASSPDRFPGGNQPQHF
CDR3 DNA: TGTGCCAGCAGTCCGGACCGCTTCCCTGGGGGCAATCAGCCCCAGCATTTT

J gene: TRBJ1-4
clone size: -
D gene: TRBD1
V gene: TRBV9
CDR3 protein: CASSADRADEKLFF
CDR3 DNA: TGTGCCAGCAGCGCGGACAGGGCAGATGAAAAACTGTTTTTT

J gene: TRBJ2-1
clone size: -
D gene: TRBD1
V gene: TRBV5-6
CDR3 protein: CASSSPRGTYNEQFF
CDR3 DNA: TGTGCCAGCAGCTCCCCCAGGGGGACCTACAATGAGCAGTTCTTC

J gene: TRBJ2-2
clone size: -
D gene: -
V gene: TRBV7-9
CDR3 protein: CASSLTGEVGELFF
CDR3 DNA: TGTGCCAGCAGCTTGACGGGGGAGGTCGGGGAGCTGTTTTTT

J gene: TRBJ1-2
clone size: -
D gene: -
V gene: TRBV9
CDR3 protein: CASSPSGGRENYGYTF
CDR3 DNA: TGTGCCAGCAGCCCATCCGGGGGGAGGGAGAACTATGGCTACACCTTC

J gene: TRBJ2-7
clone size: few
D gene: -
V gene: TRBV21-1
CDR3 protein: CASTGGYEQYF
CDR3 DNA: TGTGCCAGCACCGGAGGCTACGAGCAGTACTTC

J gene: TRBJ2-5
clone size: -
D gene: -
V gene: TRBV5-4
CDR3 protein: CASSLDSQETQYF
CDR3 DNA: TGTGCCAGCAGCTTGGACTCTCAAGAGACCCAGTACTTC

J gene: TRBJ1-1
clone size: -
D gene: TRBD1
V gene: TRBV19
CDR3 protein: CASSDGTPRTGVTEAFF
CDR3 DNA: TGTGCCAGTAGTGACGGGACACCGAGAACAGGGGTCACTGAAGCTTTCTTT

J gene: TRBJ2-1
clone size: once
D gene: TRBD2
V gene: TRBV7-6
CDR3 protein: CASTPGWGLGNNEQFF
CDR3 DNA: TGTGCCAGTACGCCCGGTTGGGGACTAGGGAACAATGAGCAGTTCTTC

J gene: TRBJ1-2
clone size: -
D gene: -
V gene: TRBV5-1
CDR3 protein: CASSLGQFYGYTF
CDR3 DNA: TGCGCCAGCAGCTTGGGGCAGTTCTATGGCTACACCTTC

J gene: TRBJ2-7
clone size: -
D gene: -
V gene: TRBV10-3
CDR3 protein: CAISLGGNEQYF
CDR3 DNA: TGTGCCATCAGCCTGGGGGGCAACGAGCAGTACTTC

J gene: TRBJ1-1
clone size: few
D gene: -
V gene: TRBV10-3
CDR3 protein: CAIGQQNTEAFF
CDR3 DNA: TGTGCCATAGGACAGCAGAACACTGAAGCTTTCTTT

J gene: TRBJ1-5
clone size: -
D gene: TRBD1
V gene: TRBV19
CDR3 protein: CASRTGQGVQPQHF
CDR3 DNA: TGTGCCAGTAGAACGGGACAGGGTGTTCAGCCCCAGCATTTT

J gene: TRBJ2-5
clone size: -
D gene: TRBD1
V gene: TRBV30
CDR3 protein: CAWIRDRVGTQYF
CDR3 DNA: TGTGCCTGGATTCGGGACAGGGTCGGGACCCAGTACTTC